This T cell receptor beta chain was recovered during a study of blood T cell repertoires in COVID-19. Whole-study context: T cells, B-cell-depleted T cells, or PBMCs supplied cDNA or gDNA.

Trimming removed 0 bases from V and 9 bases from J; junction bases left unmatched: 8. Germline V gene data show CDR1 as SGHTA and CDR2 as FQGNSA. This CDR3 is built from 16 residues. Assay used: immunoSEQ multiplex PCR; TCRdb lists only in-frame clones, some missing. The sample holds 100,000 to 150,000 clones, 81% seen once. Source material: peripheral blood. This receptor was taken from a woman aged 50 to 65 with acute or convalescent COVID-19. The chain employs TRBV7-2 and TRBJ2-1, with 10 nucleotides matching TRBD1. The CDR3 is CASSLAETGGFVEQFF. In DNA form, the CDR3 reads TGTGCCAGCAGCTTAGCGGAGACAGGGGGCTTTGTTGAGCAGTTCTTC.